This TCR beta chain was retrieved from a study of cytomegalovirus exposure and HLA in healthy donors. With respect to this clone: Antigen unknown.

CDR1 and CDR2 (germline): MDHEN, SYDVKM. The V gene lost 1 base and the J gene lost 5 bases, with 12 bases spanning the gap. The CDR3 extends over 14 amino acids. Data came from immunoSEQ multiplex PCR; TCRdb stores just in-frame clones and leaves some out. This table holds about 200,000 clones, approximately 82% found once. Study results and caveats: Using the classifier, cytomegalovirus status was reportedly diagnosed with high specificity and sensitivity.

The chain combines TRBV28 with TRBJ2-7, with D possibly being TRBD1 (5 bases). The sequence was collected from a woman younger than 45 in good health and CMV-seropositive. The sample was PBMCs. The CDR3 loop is CASSLSRADHEQYF. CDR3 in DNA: TGTGCCAGCAGTTTATCCAGGGCCGACCACGAGCAGTACTTC.